This T cell receptor beta chain appears in the sequencing data of a study of cytomegalovirus exposure and HLA in healthy donors. Findings and limits, study-wide: The classifier was said to identify cytomegalovirus status with high specificity and sensitivity. The study labeled 150 to 200 TCR beta chains cytomegalovirus-associated.

Germline assignment: CDR1 MDHEN and CDR2 SYDVKM. V lost 8 bases, J lost 8 bases, and 9 bases lay in between. This CDR3 has 11 amino acids. 13 Jbeta primers and 60 Vbeta primers were used for the PCR. Clones were read by immunoSEQ multiplex PCR, and TCRdb kept only the in-frame ones, dropping some. This table has about 120,000 clones, about 73% appearing once. This clone was seen once. The antigen is undetermined. This clonotype was sampled from a woman aged 25-40 years in good health and CMV-seronegative. Sequencing was done on a sample of PBMCs. The chain recombines TRBV28 with TRBJ1-4; no clear D. The CDR3 region has the DNA TGTGCCAGCGAGGGCGAGGAAAAACTGTTTTTT. Translated, it gives CASEGEEKLFF.